One and the same sample provided the 27 T cell receptor beta chains below, sequenced in a study of control samples from healthy donors and cancer patients. TCRdb keeps only in-frame clones here, not all; method: immunoSEQ multiplex PCR. The repertoire has around 180,000 clones, 88% of them found once; the top ten carry approximately 4.9%. Sample: blood. The receptors derive from a woman aged 30 to 39 in good health.

This clone was seen just once. The rearrangement links TRBV15 to TRBJ1-1, with D possibly matching TRBD1 (6 bases). This CDR3 region has 15 residues. Trimming removed 0 bases at V and 4 bases at J, with 12 bases between. Germline values: CDR1 LNHNV, CDR2 YYDKDF (reference sequence). CDR3 DNA sequence: TGTGCCACCAGCAGAGATCTTGTCAGGGGCACTGAAGCTTTCTTT. Its protein product is CATSRDLVRGTEAFF.

The chain carries TRBV6-2 or TRBV6-3 and TRBJ1-1; D uncertain. Between the trimmed V and J ends, which lost 4 bases and 3 bases, there was a span of 9 bases. There are 13 residues in the CDR3. CDR1 is MNHEY, CDR2 SVGEGT, per germline. CDR3 nucleotides: TGTGCCAGCAGTTTTCTGGGGTACACTGAAGCTTTCTTT. It codes for CASSFLGYTEAFF.

The chain combines TRBV12-1 with TRBJ1-4; TRBD1 is the table's D call, not checked against the DNA. TRBV12-1 is an annotated pseudogene. CDR3 length: 17 residues. DNA for the CDR3: TGTGCCAGCAGCCCTGACAGGGATGGGTACCTTAATGAAAAACTGTTTTTT. As protein: CASSPDRDGYLNEKLFF.

Notes on this clone: One junction end disagrees with the germline gene, perhaps due to a read error. The CDR3 DNA sequence: TGTGCTAGCAGCTTAGAGTTCGGAGGGCCCAGCTCTGGAAACACCATATATTTT. Its protein product is CASSLEFGGPSSGNTIYF. V gene TRBV7-7 combines with J gene TRBJ1-3; no definite D call. There are 18 residues in the CDR3. The V gene's germline CDR1 is SSHAT and CDR2 FNYEAQ (reference sequence).

This clone has a handful of counts. The V call is TRBV5-4, the J call TRBJ2-3; TRBD2 aligns across 10 bases. J gave up 2 bases and V 4 bases, and 4 bases lay outside the gene matches. Per the germline V gene, CDR1 is SGHNT and CDR2 is YYREEE (reference sequence). This CDR3 region has 15 residues. CDR3 coding DNA: TGTGCCAGCAGCCGTGGGACTAGCGTCACAGATACGCAGTATTTT. Its protein product is CASSRGTSVTDTQYF.

This chain connects TRBV4-1 to TRBJ2-7; D may be TRBD1 (5 bases). V shed 3 bases and J shed 7 bases, with 7 bases lying between them. CDR1 and CDR2 (germline): MGHRA, YSYEKL. The CDR3 totals 11 residues. The CDR3 protein is CASSQAGEQYF. The CDR3 DNA reads TGCGCCAGCAGCCAGGCAGGGGAGCAGTACTTC.

The genes are TRBV19 and TRBJ1-1, with D uncertain. CDR1 and CDR2 from the germline V gene are LNHDA and SQIVND (reference sequence). Trimming took 5 bases from V and 2 from J, leaving 15 bases between them. This CDR3 spans 15 amino acids. The CDR3 DNA is TGTGCCAGTAGTTTTCTCGGCCCGATAAACACTGAAGCTTTCTTT. Its protein product is CASSFLGPINTEAFF.

This clone was observed a single time. J is TRBJ2-7 and V is TRBV27; TRBD1 agrees at 10 bases. This CDR3 is 14 amino acids long. Germline CDR1 MNHEY, CDR2 SMNVEV (reference sequence). The V and J ends lost 3 bases and 4 bases, in that order; junction bases with no gene match: 3. CDR3 bases: TGTGCCAGCAGTTTGGTGGGACAGGGGTACGAGCAGTACTTC. This sequence encodes CASSLVGQGYEQYF.

The CDR3 loop is CASSKDTEAFF. CDR3 nucleotide sequence: TGTGCCAGCAGCAAGGACACTGAAGCTTTCTTT. V and J are TRBV21-1 and TRBJ1-1. TRBV21-1 is tagged as a pseudogene. The CDR3 runs to 11 residues.

The chain combines TRBV3-1 (or the pseudogene TRBV3-2) with TRBJ2-5, with D possibly matching TRBD1 (6 bases). The CDR3 runs 13 residues. V gave up 4 bases and J gave up 6 bases, with 12 bases separating them. Germline CDR1 reads LGHDT; CDR2 reads YNNKEL (reference sequence). The CDR3 is CASSRQAPQTQYF. The CDR3 DNA follows: TGTGCCAGCAGCCGACAGGCTCCCCAGACCCAGTACTTC.

This clone was observed a handful of times. The chain uses TRBV5-4 and TRBJ2-7, with D perhaps matching TRBD2 (6 bases). Looked up from germline, CDR1 is SGHNT and CDR2 is YYREEE (reference sequence). The V gene lost 4 bases and the J gene lost 4 bases, with 15 bases spanning the gap. This CDR3 is built from 14 residues. CDR3 region: CASSNGAGSYEQYF. CDR3 DNA: TGTGCCAGCAGCAACGGCGCGGGGTCGTACGAGCAGTACTTC.

The chain is built from TRBV19 and TRBJ2-3; D is uncertain. CDR1 and CDR2 (germline): LNHDA, SQIVND (reference sequence). V was cut by 1 base and J by 6 bases, with 11 bases left in between. This CDR3 contains 14 residues. This chain's CDR3 is CASSIGSQRDTQYF. CDR3 nucleotides: TGTGCCAGTAGTATAGGCTCTCAACGGGATACGCAGTATTTT.

The chain joins TRBV28 to TRBJ2-5; D gene ambiguous. Germline V gives CDR1 MDHEN, CDR2 SYDVKM. CDR3 size: 15 residues. V lost 4 bases to trimming and J lost 5 bases, with 17 bases between them. CDR3 nucleotides: TGTGCCAGCAGTTCAGGTTTCCCTGGGCTGGAGACCCAGTACTTC. Protein product: CASSSGFPGLETQYF.

The V call is TRBV2, the J call TRBJ1-5; possible D gene TRBD1, 6 bases. CDR1 is SNHLY and CDR2 is FYNNEI in the germline V gene. This CDR3 has 13 residues. Trimming took 6 bases from V and 12 from J, leaving 18 bases between them. CDR3 DNA sequence: TGTGCCAGCAGCGACAGTTTACAGGGTGACCAGCATTTT. Translation gives CASSDSLQGDQHF.

This chain's CDR3 is CASSQVSTDYYNEQFF. The CDR3, as DNA: TGCGCCAGCAGCCAAGTGTCTACCGATTATTACAATGAGCAGTTCTTC. The chain has TRBV4-1 and TRBJ2-1; unclear D gene. Germline V gene lookup returns CDR1 MGHRA and CDR2 YSYEKL. The CDR3 is 16 amino acids. Trimming stripped 1 base from V and 4 bases from J, with 14 bases between.

On this clone itself: Other DNA sequences from this sample encode an identical CDR3 as well. The V gene is TRBV27, the J gene TRBJ2-1; no reliable D call. Trimming stripped 3 bases from V and 0 bases from J, with 6 bases between. The CDR3 consists of 14 residues. Per the germline V gene, CDR1 is MNHEY and CDR2 is SMNVEV (reference sequence). In nucleotides, the CDR3 is TGTGCCAGCAGTTTGTCGGGCTCCTACAATGAGCAGTTCTTC. It codes for CASSLSGSYNEQFF.

The rearrangement uses TRBV28 and TRBJ2-7, with D perhaps being TRBD1 or TRBD2 (5 bases each). CDR3 size: 14 residues. V was shortened by 3 bases and J by 5 bases, with 14 bases between the two germline ends. From germline, CDR1 is MDHEN and CDR2 SYDVKM. In nucleotides, the CDR3 is TGTGCCAGCAGTTTGATCCGGGACGACCACGAGCAGTACTTC. This translates into CASSLIRDDHEQYF.

This clone was seen a single time. The chain links TRBV9 to TRBJ2-3, with D maybe TRBD1 (6 bases). The germline gives CDR1 SGDLS, CDR2 YYNGEE. This CDR3 has 15 amino acids. Trimming took 5 bases from V and 2 from J, leaving 15 bases between them. CDR3: CASSGPGQPTDTQYF. The CDR3 region has the DNA TGTGCCAGCAGTGGTCCCGGACAGCCCACAGATACGCAGTATTTT.

This chain joins TRBV2 and TRBJ1-5; no reliable D call. V gave up 2 bases and J gave up 3 bases, with 8 bases separating them. Germline values: CDR1 SNHLY, CDR2 FYNNEI. The CDR3 runs 14 residues. The CDR3 protein is CASSEYQFNQPQHF. Here the CDR3 DNA reads TGTGCCAGCAGTGAATATCAGTTCAATCAGCCCCAGCATTTT.

The rearrangement uses TRBV5-1 and TRBJ2-7; tentatively, D is TRBD1 or TRBD2 (5 bases each). Germline V gives CDR1 SGHRS, CDR2 YFSETQ. Trimming took off 4 bases at V and 3 bases at J, with 20 bases between the two ends. This CDR3 spans 16 amino acids. CDR3 sequence reads: CASSPGARTLNYEQYF. In nucleotides, the CDR3 is TGCGCCAGCAGCCCCGGGGCCCGGACTCTTAACTACGAGCAGTACTTC.

V usage is TRBV3-1 (or the pseudogene TRBV3-2) and J usage is TRBJ2-3; D gene uncertain. Germline lookup yields CDR1 LGHDT and CDR2 YNNKEL (reference sequence). With 2 bases removed from V and 6 bases from J, the gap between germline ends came to 9 bases. The CDR3 length is 13 residues. CDR3 sequence reads: CASSQNVVDTQYF. The CDR3 DNA reads as TGTGCCAGCAGCCAAAATGTTGTGGATACGCAGTATTTT.

The chain employs TRBV6-5 and TRBJ1-1, with D unclear. Germline CDR1 is MNHEY and CDR2 is SVGAGI. Between the trimmed V and J ends, which lost 5 bases and 1 base, there was a span of 11 bases. This CDR3 has 14 amino acids. CDR3 nucleotides: TGTGCCAGCAGTCCGCCCGGGCGGAACACTGAAGCTTTCTTT. Its translation is CASSPPGRNTEAFF.

This sequence joins TRBV9 and TRBJ1-4, with D possibly TRBD1 on 6 matching bases. This CDR3 spans 16 amino acids. V was shortened by 0 bases and J by 4 bases, with 13 bases between the two germline ends. The V gene's germline CDR1 is SGDLS and CDR2 YYNGEE. CDR3 coding DNA: TGTGCCAGCAGCGTAGGCGTCCAGGGGCGTAATGAAAAACTGTTTTTT. Translated, it gives CASSVGVQGRNEKLFF.

The chain couples TRBV3-1 (or the pseudogene TRBV3-2) to TRBJ2-2; a weak D match, TRBD2 (6 bases). Germline V gene sequence: CDR1 LGHDT, CDR2 YNNKEL (reference sequence). This CDR3 contains 14 residues. The V and J ends lost 1 base and 6 bases respectively, with 9 bases between them. For the CDR3, the DNA is TGTGCCAGCAGCCAAGCGACTAGGTCCGGGGAGCTGTTTTTT. Encoded protein: CASSQATRSGELFF.

CDR3 nucleotides: TGTGCCAGCAGCGGGACAGGGGGAGGCAATCAGCCCCAGCATTTT. Its protein product is CASSGTGGGNQPQHF. The rearrangement uses TRBV7-2 and TRBJ1-5, with TRBD1 matching 11 bases. Germline-derived CDR1 and CDR2 are SGHTA and FQGNSA. CDR3 size: 15 residues. V lost 5 bases, J lost 2 bases, and 2 bases stayed unmatched.

This rearrangement joins TRBV7-9 to TRBJ1-1, with a weak D call TRBD1 (5 bases). From germline, CDR1 is SEHNR and CDR2 FQNEAQ (reference sequence). Trimming removed 5 bases from V and 2 bases from J, with 15 bases in between. This CDR3 is 15 amino acids long. CDR3 DNA sequence: TGTGCCAGCAGCCCCCGGGGGGTCGCAAACACTGAAGCTTTCTTT. It codes for CASSPRGVANTEAFF.

This clone was counted between two and nine times. V gene TRBV14 combines with J gene TRBJ1-2; TRBD1 is a possible D gene (5 bases). Trimming shortened V by 0 bases and J by 1 base, and 12 bases separated the two germline ends. This CDR3 spans 16 amino acids. Germline CDR1 and CDR2: SGHDN and FVKESK. CDR3 amino acids: CASSQDKGRSNYGYTF. DNA for the CDR3: TGTGCCAGCAGCCAAGATAAGGGGAGGAGTAACTATGGCTACACCTTC. The variable domain in full, with the rest retrieved from reference TRBV14 and TRBJ1-2, is EAGVTQFPSHSVIEKGQTVTLRCDPISGHDNLYWYRRVMGKEIKFLLHFVKESKQDESGMPNNRFLAERTGGTYSTLKVQPAELEDSGVYFCASSQDKGRSNYGYTFGSGTRLTVV.